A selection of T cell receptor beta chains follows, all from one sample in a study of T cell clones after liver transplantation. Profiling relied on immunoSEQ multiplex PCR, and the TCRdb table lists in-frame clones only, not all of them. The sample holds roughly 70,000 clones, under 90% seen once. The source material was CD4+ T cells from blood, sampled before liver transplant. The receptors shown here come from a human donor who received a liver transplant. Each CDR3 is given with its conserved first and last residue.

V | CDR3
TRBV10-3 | CATMMTGDNYGYTF
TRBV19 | CASSLHSGTSARETQYF
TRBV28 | CASTQGQGSELHGYTF
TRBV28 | CASSFAGTGVGSGYTF
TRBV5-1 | CASSSGPNTGELFF
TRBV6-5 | CASSRRGNTEAFF
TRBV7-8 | CASSLAGRDTQYF
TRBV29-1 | CSVAQGVGGELFF
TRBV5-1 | CASSTGQPNTEAFF
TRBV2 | CASSDPRGVPLSGANVLTF
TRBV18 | CASDRGQETQYF
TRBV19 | CASRPGQTNTGELFF
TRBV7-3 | CASGSYQNTGELFF